The next 27 T cell receptor beta chains were all read from a single sample in a study of post-analysis software for immune sequencing data. No antigen has been assigned to these receptors. TCR beta cDNA libraries included unique molecular identifiers. TCRdb ran MiXCR on the PCR reads and lists one entry per CDR3 protein. This table holds 820,000 or so distinct CDR3 sequences, about 50% found once. Findings of the study overall: TRBV5-6, TRBV5-1 and TRBV20-1 were among roughly five TRBV segments more frequent in patients than controls.

What was sequenced was blood. All receptors derive from a girl under 18 with multiple sclerosis.

The V call is TRBV20-1, the J call TRBJ2-3; D ambiguous. The CDR3 runs 13 residues. Germline V gene data show CDR1 as DFQATT and CDR2 as SNEGSKA (reference sequence). V lost 3 bases to trimming and J lost 2 bases, with 9 bases between them. Written as DNA, the CDR3 is TGCAGTGCTAGCGGCAGCTACACAGATACGCAGTATTTT. Its translation: CSASGSYTDTQYF.

The rearrangement links TRBV27 to TRBJ2-4, with 8 bases fitting TRBD1. The closer fit of TRBJ2-7 to the DNA end suggests the J call may be wrong. This CDR3 contains 18 residues. Looked up from germline, CDR1 is MNHEY and CDR2 is SMNVEV (reference sequence). The CDR3 protein is CASSPLGQGAPRRYEQYF. The CDR3 DNA is TGTGCCAGCAGTCCCTTGGGGCAGGGGGCCCCTCGTAGGTACGAGCAGTACTTC.

V gene TRBV29-1 combines with J gene TRBJ2-7, with 9 bases aligning to TRBD2. The junction had 5 bases not matched to a gene; V was cut back by 3 bases and J by 2 bases. The CDR3 loop spans 14 amino acids. Germline assignment: CDR1 SQVTM and CDR2 ANQGSEA. This chain's CDR3 is CSVDGAGGPYEQYF. In nucleotides, the CDR3 is TGCAGCGTTGATGGTGCGGGAGGGCCCTACGAGCAGTACTTC.

The chain has TRBV6-1 and TRBJ1-1; TRBD1 might be the D (6 bases). The V gene's germline CDR1 is MNHNS and CDR2 SASEGT. V lost 2 bases and J 4 bases, leaving 11 bases between the germline ends. The CDR3 runs 14 residues. CDR3 region: CASSERGEITEAFF. In nucleotides, the CDR3 is TGTGCCAGCAGTGAAAGGGGGGAGATCACTGAAGCTTTCTTT.

The rearrangement joins TRBV9 to TRBJ2-1; tentatively, D is TRBD2 (5 bases). Trimming cost V 0 bases and J 3 bases, with 7 bases left between them. CDR1 and CDR2 from the germline V gene are SGDLS and YYNGEE. CDR3 length equals 14 residues. The CDR3 region is CASSVEAGYNEQFF. The CDR3 DNA reads TGTGCCAGCAGCGTAGAGGCGGGCTACAATGAGCAGTTCTTC.

This clonotype occurred a few times. The rearrangement joins TRBV12-3 or TRBV12-4 to TRBJ1-2, with D hard to call. Trimming removed 5 bases at V and 8 bases at J, with 15 bases between. CDR3 length equals 13 residues. CDR3 region: CASSHTRNVGYTF. DNA of the CDR3: TGTGCCAGCAGTCATACTCGAAATGTCGGCTACACCTTC.

The genes are TRBV29-1 and TRBJ2-7; TRBD2 matches at 13 bases. Germline V CDR1 and CDR2: SQVTM, ANQGSEA. V dropped 5 bases and J dropped 0; count of bases not matched to a gene: 16. The CDR3 is made up of 19 amino acids. The CDR3 loop reads CSVQEPLAGGSYVSYEQYF. In DNA form, the CDR3 reads TGCAGCGTTCAGGAACCACTAGCGGGAGGGAGTTACGTCTCCTACGAGCAGTACTTC.

This clonotype was observed at least ten times. The chain employs TRBV20-1 and TRBJ2-7; no definite D call. Trimming took 1 base from V and 0 from J, leaving 7 bases between them. The CDR3 contains 13 residues. Germline V gene data show CDR1 as DFQATT and CDR2 as SNEGSKA (reference sequence). CDR3 nucleotide sequence: TGCAGTGCTAGAGGACGGCCCTCCTACGAGCAGTACTTC. It is translated as CSARGRPSYEQYF.

A few counts support this clonotype. The V gene is TRBV12-3 or TRBV12-4, the J gene TRBJ2-7, with 8 bases lining up with TRBD1. This CDR3 spans 14 amino acids. V was clipped by 7 bases and J by 0 bases; unmatched bases: 5. In DNA form, the CDR3 reads TGTGCCAGCAACCGACAGGGGAGCTCCTACGAGCAGTACTTC. This codes for CASNRQGSSYEQYF.

The chain combines TRBV5-1 with TRBJ1-2, with a weak D call TRBD1 (6 bases). This CDR3 contains 16 residues. With 0 bases removed from V and 3 bases from J, the gap between germline ends came to 15 bases. The germline gives CDR1 SGHRS, CDR2 YFSETQ. CDR3 residues: CASSLVQTGLDYGYTF. The CDR3 nucleotides are TGCGCCAGCAGCTTGGTCCAAACAGGGCTAGACTATGGCTACACCTTC. The variable domain in full, with the rest retrieved from reference TRBV5-1 and TRBJ1-2, is KAGVTQTPRYLIKTRGQQVTLSCSPISGHRSVSWYQQTPGQGLQFLFEYFSETQRNKGNFPGRFSGRQFSNSRSEMNVSTLELGDSALYLCASSLVQTGLDYGYTFGSGTRLTVV.

This CDR3 is CASSLAQGSSGANVLTF. CDR3 DNA sequence: TGCGCCAGCAGCTTGGCACAGGGGAGCTCTGGGGCCAACGTCCTGACTTTC. This chain joins TRBV5-1 and TRBJ2-6, with 7 bases aligning to TRBD1. Germline V gene sequence: CDR1 SGHRS, CDR2 YFSETQ. J gave up 0 bases and V 0 bases, and 3 bases lay outside the gene matches. CDR3 length: 17 residues. Together with reference TRBV5-1 and TRBJ2-6, the CDR3 gives the full variable domain: KAGVTQTPRYLIKTRGQQVTLSCSPISGHRSVSWYQQTPGQGLQFLFEYFSETQRNKGNFPGRFSGRQFSNSRSEMNVSTLELGDSALYLCASSLAQGSSGANVLTFGAGSRLTVL.

This clonotype has just a few counts. This chain uses TRBV5-1 with TRBJ2-3, with D unresolved. Germline V gene lookup returns CDR1 SGHRS and CDR2 YFSETQ. V lost 4 bases, J lost 2 bases, and 11 bases lay in between. The CDR3 is 14 residues long. In DNA form, the CDR3 reads TGCGCCAGCAGCGCCAGGAAACTCACAGATACGCAGTATTTT. Protein product: CASSARKLTDTQYF.

This clonotype was counted a few times. The gene calls are TRBV5-1 and TRBJ2-6; D gene uncertain. The CDR3 extends over 15 amino acids. CDR1 is SGHRS, CDR2 YFSETQ, per germline. V lost 4 bases and J 0 bases, leaving 8 bases between the germline ends. In DNA form, the CDR3 reads TGCGCCAGCAGCCCCCCCAGCTCTGGGGCCAACGTCCTGACTTTC. Residues: CASSPPSSGANVLTF.

Comment on this clonotype: This sequence may be a read error, since a much larger clone differs from it by one base. The chain is built from TRBV4-2 and TRBJ2-7, with 8 bases lining up with TRBD2. The CDR3 loop spans 17 amino acids. The V gene's germline CDR1 is LGHNA and CDR2 YNFKEQ. CDR3 DNA sequence: TGTGCCAGCAGCCAAGATCACGAGCGGGGGACCCCCTACGAGAAGTACTTC. This gives the protein CASSQDHERGTPYEKYF.

The rearrangement uses TRBV12-3 or TRBV12-4 and TRBJ2-4; a possible D gene is TRBD1 (6 bases). The J call may be faulty, since TRBJ2-7 better matches the DNA end. This CDR3 comprises 12 residues. CDR3 bases: TGTGCCACCAGGGGACCCTCGGGCGAGCAGTACTTC. As protein: CATRGPSGEQYF.

The table lists this clonotype with a few counts. The genes are TRBV4-1 and TRBJ2-4; TRBD2 might be the D (5 bases). The V and J ends lost 1 base and 1 base respectively, with 17 bases between them. In germline, CDR1 is MGHRA, CDR2 YSYEKL. This CDR3 has 18 residues. The CDR3 here is CASSQAEVFFGAKNIQYF. CDR3 nucleotides: TGCGCCAGCAGCCAAGCGGAGGTGTTTTTTGGGGCCAAAAACATTCAGTACTTC.

Only a few counts were recorded for this clonotype. The chain combines TRBV6-5 with TRBJ1-2; unclear D gene. This CDR3 spans 13 amino acids. Germline lookup yields CDR1 MNHEY and CDR2 SVGAGI. Trimming took 6 bases from V and 6 from J, leaving 14 bases between them. CDR3 residues: CASRRWGSDGYTF. CDR3 coding DNA: TGTGCCAGCAGACGTTGGGGAAGCGATGGCTACACCTTC.

The chain links TRBV6-5 to TRBJ2-7; TRBD1 might be the D (5 bases). The germline V and J ends were trimmed by 7 bases and 0 bases, with 19 bases remaining between them. CDR1 and CDR2 from the germline V gene are MNHEY and SVGAGI. This CDR3 is built from 16 residues. For the CDR3, the DNA is TGTGCCAGCAATCCTGCATGGGGCCCGGACTCCTACGAGCAGTACTTC. Translated, it gives CASNPAWGPDSYEQYF.

This clonotype has just a few counts. The CDR3 sequence is CASSDSGVEETQYF. The CDR3 DNA follows: TGCGCCAGCAGCGATAGCGGGGTTGAGGAGACCCAGTACTTC. This chain connects TRBV4-1 to TRBJ2-5; 8 bases fit TRBD2. Trimming at V came to 5 bases and at J to 5 bases, leaving 7 bases not matched to a gene. CDR1 and CDR2 from the germline V gene are MGHRA and YSYEKL. There are 14 residues in the CDR3.

The rearrangement uses TRBV14 and TRBJ2-3, with 7 bases fitting TRBD1. V was clipped by 4 bases and J by 5 bases; unmatched bases: 12. Germline CDR1 is SGHDN and CDR2 is FVKESK. The CDR3 runs to 16 residues. CDR3 nucleotide sequence: TGTGCCAGCAGCCCCCAACAGGGGAAGATGCGAGATACGCAGTATTTT. It codes for CASSPQQGKMRDTQYF.

V usage is TRBV20-1 and J usage is TRBJ2-7; possibly TRBD1 for D (7 bases). In germline, CDR1 is DFQATT, CDR2 SNEGSKA (reference sequence). This CDR3 has 13 residues. V shed 3 bases and J shed 7 bases, with 16 bases lying between them. The CDR3, as DNA: TGCAGTGCTAGCTCCAAGGGGGCGGGAGAGCAGTACTTC. Translation gives CSASSKGAGEQYF.

This clonotype occurred a few times. The chain combines TRBV7-3 with TRBJ2-1; TRBD2 matches at 7 bases. V shed 0 bases, J shed 12 bases, and the junction held 8 bases outside the gene matches. Looked up from germline, CDR1 is SGHTA and CDR2 is FQGTGA. The CDR3 totals 14 residues. In nucleotides, the CDR3 is TGTGCCAGCAGCTTAACCGAAACTAGCGCAGGGCAGTTCTTC. Translation: CASSLTETSAGQFF.

The chain couples TRBV5-1 to TRBJ2-5; D unresolved. Germline CDR1 and CDR2: SGHRS and YFSETQ. The germline V and J ends were trimmed by 3 bases and 2 bases, with 11 bases remaining between them. This CDR3 contains 14 residues. CDR3 nucleotide sequence: TGCGCCAGCAGCTCCACGGTGGGTCAAGAGACCCAGTACTTC. It is translated as CASSSTVGQETQYF.

The genes are TRBV20-1 and TRBJ2-3; D call uncertain. Germline V lookup: CDR1 DFQATT, CDR2 SNEGSKA (reference sequence). This CDR3 region has 15 residues. V was shortened by 0 bases and J by 1 base, with 11 bases between the two germline ends. The CDR3 region is CSAREKGLRTDTQYF. CDR3 coding DNA: TGCAGTGCTAGAGAGAAAGGCCTACGCACAGATACGCAGTATTTT.

The chain combines TRBV20-1 with TRBJ2-5, with 7 bases that match TRBD1. Losses at the gene ends were 6 bases for V and 4 bases for J; bases not matched to a gene: 20. The CDR3 loop spans 17 amino acids. Germline V gene sequence: CDR1 DFQATT, CDR2 SNEGSKA (reference sequence). The CDR3 spells CSAPREIRDSLRETQYF. The CDR3 DNA reads TGCAGTGCCCCGAGGGAGATCCGGGACAGCCTAAGAGAGACCCAGTACTTC.

The chain employs TRBV29-1 and TRBJ2-5; no clear D. Trimming left V 7 bases short and J 13 bases short, with 22 bases between. The V gene's germline CDR1 is SQVTM and CDR2 ANQGSEA. CDR3 length equals 12 residues. CDR3 nucleotide sequence: TGCAGCGCGGCAACATTGACGGAAGAGCGGTACTTC. This sequence encodes CSAATLTEERYF.

The chain employs TRBV5-1 and TRBJ2-7; TRBD1 matches 12 bases. This CDR3 is built from 15 residues. CDR1 and CDR2 (germline): SGHRS, YFSETQ. The J segment lost 7 bases and the V segment lost 4 bases, leaving 9 bases of the junction unmatched. CDR3 DNA sequence: TGCGCCAGCAGCAGCCTCCGGGACAGGGGGCAGGAGCAGTACTTC. It is translated as CASSSLRDRGQEQYF.